Following are 31 T cell receptor beta chains from one sample sequenced in a study of cytomegalovirus exposure and HLA in healthy donors (dated 2017 in TCRdb). The protocol used for the library was the immunoSEQ multiplex PCR assay. For the multiplex PCR, a mixture combining 60 forward primers for TCR Vbeta segments and 13 reverse primers for TCR Jbeta segments was used. What TCRdb holds here is the immuneACCESS table cut down to in-frame rearrangements. Part of the clones is not present; checked against another copy, under half of the missing clones reflect an unresolved V gene, and the others are unexplained. The sample includes approximately 130,000 clones, with less than 80% observed a single time. 1.8% of the sample is held by the ten biggest clonotypes. Sequencing was done on a sample of PBMCs. The source is a female donor in good health and CMV-seropositive.

The chain is built from TRBV5-1 and TRBJ1-3; 7 bases align to TRBD1. CDR1 and CDR2 (germline): SGHRS, YFSETQ. V shed 0 bases, J shed 10 bases, and the junction held 19 bases outside the gene matches. The CDR3 is made up of 18 amino acids. For the CDR3, the DNA is TGCGCCAGCAGCTTGGCCTCGACAGGGCCCCGCTTAAAGAGGACCATATATTTT. Its protein product is CASSLASTGPRLKRTIYF.

This chain joins TRBV2 and TRBJ2-6; 7 bases fit TRBD2. The CDR3 covers 13 residues. V lost 5 bases to trimming and J lost 11 bases; unmatched junction nucleotides: 6. CDR1 and CDR2 (germline): SNHLY, FYNNEI. The DNA of the CDR3 is TGTGCCAGCAGTCTGGGAGGGTTTGACGTCCTGACTTTC. This translates into CASSLGGFDVLTF.

The gene calls are TRBV5-1 and TRBJ2-7; TRBD2 matches 10 bases. The germline V gene has CDR1 SGHRS and CDR2 YFSETQ. This CDR3 is 18 amino acids long. Trimming cost V 0 bases and J 4 bases; bases outside gene matches: 13. CDR3 DNA: TGCGCCAGCAGCTTGGCCAGTTTACTAGCGGGAAAGGGTTACGAGCAGTACTTC. Residues: CASSLASLLAGKGYEQYF.

V gene TRBV7-6 combines with J gene TRBJ1-5; TRBD1 matches at 7 bases. The germline gives CDR1 SGHVS, CDR2 FNYEAQ. The CDR3 is 14 amino acids. The ends lost 6 bases at V and 1 base at J; junction bases unmatched: 3. CDR3 loop: CASRNRGSNQPQHF. In nucleotides, the CDR3 is TGTGCCAGCAGAAACAGGGGCAGCAATCAGCCCCAGCATTTT.

The rearrangement joins TRBV7-9 to TRBJ2-5, with D uncertain. Trimming stripped 0 bases from V and 7 bases from J, with 6 bases between. The CDR3 is made up of 12 amino acids. In germline, CDR1 is SEHNR, CDR2 FQNEAQ (reference sequence). CDR3 sequence: CASSLAAGTQYF. Written as DNA, the CDR3 is TGTGCCAGCAGCTTAGCAGCCGGGACCCAGTACTTC.

Only a few counts were recorded for this clone. The gene calls are TRBV4-1 and TRBJ2-5; D call uncertain. CDR1 and CDR2 (germline): MGHRA, YSYEKL. The CDR3 loop spans 14 amino acids. The V end was cut by 3 bases, the J end by 0 bases, with 8 bases between. CDR3 nucleotide sequence: TGCGCCAGCAGCCAGCTGACACACCAAGAGACCCAGTACTTC. Amino acids: CASSQLTHQETQYF.

The rearrangement uses TRBV7-6 and TRBJ2-7; TRBD2 matches 9 bases. V lost 1 base, J lost 3 bases, and 13 bases stayed unmatched. Germline-derived CDR1 and CDR2 are SGHVS and FNYEAQ. The CDR3 spans 18 residues. CDR3 residues: CASSLEPLGGSGSYEQYF. In DNA, the CDR3 is TGTGCCAGCAGCTTAGAACCGCTTGGGGGTAGCGGGAGCTACGAGCAGTACTTC. The variable domain in full, completed from reference TRBV7-6 and TRBJ2-7, reads GAGVSQSPRYKVTKRGQDVALRCDPISGHVSLYWYRQALGQGPEFLTYFNYEAQQDKSGLPNDRFSAERPEGSISTLTIQRTEQRDSAMYRCASSLEPLGGSGSYEQYFGPGTRLTVT.

CDR3 sequence: CASSYSNQGNSPLHF. The DNA of the CDR3 is TGTGCCAGCAGTTACTCGAATCAGGGGAATTCACCCCTCCACTTT. The rearrangement links TRBV6-5 to TRBJ1-6; D possibly corresponds to TRBD1 (6 bases). With 0 bases removed from V and 7 bases from J, the gap between germline ends came to 10 bases. CDR1 and CDR2 from the germline V gene are MNHEY and SVGAGI. The CDR3 is made up of 15 amino acids.

The genes are TRBV29-1 and TRBJ1-1; a possible D gene is TRBD1 (6 bases). Trimming took off 6 bases at V and 1 base at J, with 12 bases between the two ends. The germline V gene encodes CDR1 SQVTM and CDR2 ANQGSEA. The CDR3 is 13 residues long. CDR3: CSVSTGTNTEAFF. For the CDR3, the DNA is TGCAGCGTATCAACAGGGACGAACACTGAAGCTTTCTTT.

CDR3 in DNA: TGTGCCAGCAGCAAGGTCGACAGGGGGCCCTACAATGAGCAGTTCTTC. Translated: CASSKVDRGPYNEQFF. The chain is built from TRBV21-1 and TRBJ2-1; TRBD1 is taken as the D call from the table, unchecked against the DNA. TRBV21-1 is recorded as a pseudogene. This CDR3 spans 16 amino acids.

J is TRBJ1-1 and V is TRBV19; no definite D call. V lost 10 bases, J lost 5 bases, and 17 bases lay in between. Germline-derived CDR1 and CDR2 are LNHDA and SQIVND (reference sequence). The CDR3 runs 13 residues. The CDR3 DNA reads as TGTGCCACTTATTTACCTGGGAGTACTGAAGCTTTCTTT. Translation: CATYLPGSTEAFF.

This clone showed up just a few times. The chain carries TRBV28 and TRBJ2-1, with 10 positions matching TRBD2. The CDR3 has 16 amino acids. The trim removed 5 bases at V and 2 bases at J, leaving 6 bases unmatched. The germline gives CDR1 MDHEN, CDR2 SYDVKM. CDR3 protein: CASSLRSGGAYNEQFF. CDR3 sequence (DNA): TGTGCCAGCAGTCTAAGGAGCGGGGGGGCCTACAATGAGCAGTTCTTC.

The V and J genes are TRBV10-2 and TRBJ2-1; perhaps TRBD1 as D (5 bases). This CDR3 spans 13 amino acids. Trimming removed 7 bases from V and 9 bases from J, with 16 bases in between. Germline CDR1 is WSHSY and CDR2 is SAAADI. As DNA, the CDR3 is TGCGCCAGCAATGTTGCAGGGTTGGGTGAGCAGTTCTTC. It translates to CASNVAGLGEQFF.

The CDR3 loop is CASSPLPSGGGYNEQFF. CDR3 DNA: TGTGCCAGCAGTCCCCTTCCTAGCGGGGGGGGCTACAATGAGCAGTTCTTC. This rearrangement joins TRBV2 to TRBJ2-1, with 12 positions matching TRBD2. The J segment lost 3 bases and the V segment lost 5 bases, leaving 8 bases of the junction unmatched. CDR1 and CDR2 (germline): SNHLY, FYNNEI. CDR3 length equals 17 residues.

The chain combines TRBV5-1 with TRBJ2-2; 7 positions match TRBD1. V lost 0 bases, J lost 3 bases, and 5 bases stayed unmatched. Per the germline V gene, CDR1 is SGHRS and CDR2 is YFSETQ. The CDR3 runs to 16 residues. CDR3 bases: TGCGCCAGCAGCTTGGTAGGGGGCGCTGACACCGGGGAGCTGTTTTTT. Translating it yields CASSLVGGADTGELFF.

J is TRBJ2-1 and V is TRBV15; 10 nucleotides match TRBD1. The V gene's germline CDR1 is LNHNV and CDR2 YYDKDF (reference sequence). This CDR3 comprises 16 residues. The V segment lost 1 base and the J segment 4 bases; nucleotides outside the gene matches: 4. The CDR3 nucleotides read TGTGCCACCAGCAGAGGGACAGGGGGGGCTTACAATGAGCAGTTCTTC. Translation: CATSRGTGGAYNEQFF.

The chain employs TRBV28 and TRBJ2-5; 8 bases align to TRBD2. This CDR3 comprises 13 residues. V lost 6 bases, J lost 4 bases, and 4 bases stayed unmatched. In germline, CDR1 is MDHEN, CDR2 SYDVKM. CDR3 sequence reads: CASRRTSSETQYF. The CDR3 region has the DNA TGTGCCAGCAGAAGGACTAGCTCAGAGACCCAGTACTTC.

This clone was seen a single time. The gene calls are TRBV9 and TRBJ2-3; D remains unclear. The V gene's germline CDR1 is SGDLS and CDR2 YYNGEE. V was shortened by 1 base and J by 4 bases, with 10 bases between the two germline ends. This CDR3 has 14 residues. This CDR3 reads CASSVSPISDTQYF. CDR3 nucleotides: TGTGCCAGCAGCGTAAGCCCCATCTCAGATACGCAGTATTTT.

The rearrangement joins TRBV15 to TRBJ1-2; weak D call: TRBD1 (5 bases). The CDR3 is made up of 16 amino acids. Germline lookup yields CDR1 LNHNV and CDR2 YYDKDF (reference sequence). The germline V and J ends were trimmed by 5 bases and 7 bases, with 23 bases remaining between them. The CDR3 loop reads CATSGASRGGSGGYTF. The CDR3 DNA reads TGTGCCACCAGCGGAGCGTCCCGTGGGGGGTCGGGTGGCTACACCTTC.

The rearrangement uses TRBV7-9 and TRBJ2-2, with 8 bases fitting TRBD2. The CDR3 contains 17 residues. Germline values: CDR1 SEHNR, CDR2 FQNEAQ (reference sequence). J was trimmed by 7 bases and V by 1 base; bases with no gene match: 11. The CDR3 sequence: CASSLEGPGGPFGELFF. The CDR3 coding sequence is TGTGCCAGCAGCTTAGAAGGTCCGGGGGGGCCCTTCGGGGAGCTGTTTTTT.

By its share, this clone is medium-sized (0.01 to 0.1%). This rearrangement joins TRBV19 to TRBJ1-1, with D tentatively TRBD1 (5 bases). The CDR3 has 13 residues. Per germline, CDR1 LNHDA and CDR2 SQIVND (reference sequence). V shed 5 bases and J shed 2 bases, with 9 bases lying between them. CDR3: CASSSRGNTEAFF. The DNA of the CDR3 is TGTGCCAGTAGTTCTAGGGGTAACACTGAAGCTTTCTTT.

V is TRBV30 and J is TRBJ1-1, with D possibly being TRBD1 (5 bases). This CDR3 region has 13 residues. CDR1 GTSNPN and CDR2 SVGIG come from the germline V gene (reference sequence). V gave up 1 base and J gave up 3 bases, with 9 bases separating them. The CDR3 DNA is TGTGCCTGGAGTGCCCAGGGATACACTGAAGCTTTCTTT. It translates to CAWSAQGYTEAFF.

The chain carries TRBV2 and TRBJ2-7; D gene ambiguous. Germline V gene lookup returns CDR1 SNHLY and CDR2 FYNNEI. The CDR3 spans 12 residues. V gave up 2 bases and J gave up 3 bases, with 5 bases separating them. In nucleotides, the CDR3 is TGTGCCAGCAGTGAAAATCGCTACGAGCAGTACTTC. It yields the protein CASSENRYEQYF.

J is TRBJ2-1 and V is TRBV25-1, with 10 nucleotides matching TRBD1. The junction had 8 bases not matched to a gene; V was cut back by 0 bases and J by 6 bases. The length of the CDR3 is 17 residues. The germline V gene encodes CDR1 MGHDK and CDR2 SYGVNS. The DNA of the CDR3 is TGTGCCAGCAGTGAATATCAAGAAGGGGACAGGGGCAATGAGCAGTTCTTC. It is translated as CASSEYQEGDRGNEQFF.

The chain joins TRBV30 to TRBJ1-1; TRBD1 matches at 7 bases. With 2 bases clipped from V and 2 bases from J, the junction kept 2 bases outside the gene matches. CDR1 GTSNPN and CDR2 SVGIG come from the germline V gene (reference sequence). This CDR3 is 13 amino acids long. CDR3 sequence: CAWSRQGNTEAFF. As DNA, the CDR3 is TGTGCCTGGAGTCGACAGGGCAACACTGAAGCTTTCTTT.

The rearrangement uses TRBV30 and TRBJ2-7; 7 nucleotides match TRBD1. The CDR3 spans 14 residues. J lost 2 bases, V lost 4 bases, and 8 bases had no gene match. The germline V gene has CDR1 GTSNPN and CDR2 SVGIG (reference sequence). This chain's CDR3 is CAWTQTGFAYEQYF. The CDR3 DNA sequence: TGTGCCTGGACCCAGACAGGGTTTGCCTACGAGCAGTACTTC. Filled out from reference TRBV30 and TRBJ2-7, the complete variable domain reads SQTIHQWPATLVQPVGSPLSLECTVEGTSNPNLYWYRQAAGRGLQLLFYSVGIGQISSEVPQNLSASRPQDRQFILSSKKLLLSDSGFYLCAWTQTGFAYEQYFGPGTRLTVT.

The rearrangement links TRBV28 to TRBJ1-6, with D possibly TRBD1 on 6 matching bases. Germline V gives CDR1 MDHEN, CDR2 SYDVKM. Trimming removed 3 bases at V and 0 bases at J, with 9 bases between. The CDR3 totals 16 residues. The CDR3: CASSFQGFSYNSPLHF. The CDR3 nucleotides are TGTGCCAGCAGTTTTCAGGGGTTCTCCTATAATTCACCCCTCCACTTT. Variable domain in full (rest from reference TRBV28 and TRBJ1-6): DVKVTQSSRYLVKRTGEKVFLECVQDMDHENMFWYRQDPGLGLRLIYFSYDVKMKEKGDIPEGYSVSREKKERFSLILESASTNQTSMYLCASSFQGFSYNSPLHFGNGTRLTVT.

This chain connects TRBV6-6 to TRBJ2-5, with TRBD2 identical over 13 bases. V was clipped by 5 bases and J by 5 bases; unmatched bases: 2. Germline values: CDR1 MNHNY, CDR2 SVGAGI (reference sequence). CDR3 length: 14 residues. For the CDR3, the DNA is TGTGCCAGCAGTACTAGCGGGAGGGGGGAGACCCAGTACTTC. Translating gives CASSTSGRGETQYF.

This chain connects TRBV28 to TRBJ2-2; TRBD2 matches at 12 bases. Looked up from germline, CDR1 is MDHEN and CDR2 is SYDVKM. J was trimmed by 7 bases and V by 4 bases; bases with no gene match: 7. The CDR3 is 16 residues long. Here the CDR3 reads CASSSPSGGALGELFF. For the CDR3, the DNA is TGTGCCAGCAGTTCCCCTAGCGGGGGGGCCCTCGGGGAGCTGTTTTTT.

The chain couples TRBV10-3 to TRBJ2-1, with TRBD2 identical over 8 bases. CDR3 length: 16 residues. Germline V CDR1 and CDR2: ENHRY, SYGVKD. The ends lost 4 bases at V and 9 bases at J; junction bases unmatched: 14. CDR3 in DNA: TGTGCCATCAGTGGGGCAGGTAGCGGGGCTCCAATTGAGCAGTTCTTC. Translating it yields CAISGAGSGAPIEQFF.

This clone occurred once. The chain carries TRBV4-2 and TRBJ2-1; 10 bases line up with TRBD2. V lost 2 bases to trimming and J lost 9 bases; unmatched junction nucleotides: 10. Germline V gene lookup returns CDR1 LGHNA and CDR2 YNFKEQ. The CDR3 loop spans 16 amino acids. The CDR3 loop is CASSQTGSGGAFEQFF. CDR3 bases: TGTGCCAGCAGCCAAACAGGGAGCGGGGGGGCTTTTGAGCAGTTCTTC.